This T cell receptor (beta chain) was profiled in a study of blood T cell repertoires in COVID-19. The wider study: Nucleic acid was either cDNA or gDNA, and it came from T cells, B-cell-depleted T cells, or PBMCs.

Original processing notes: The assay estimated nucleated cells by amplifying reference gene primers. Assay: immunoSEQ multiplex PCR; the TCRdb copy retains only in-frame clones and omits some. V, J and clone size are those of that table, while D and trimming were read from the DNA. Of over 300,000 clones in the sample, about four fifths were seen once. CDR3 length: 15 residues. The V gene's germline CDR1 is MGHRA and CDR2 YSYEKL. Trimming pared 1 base from V and 4 bases from J, leaving 13 bases between. This receptor was taken from a woman in her 50s with acute or convalescent COVID-19. Sequences were obtained from peripheral blood. The chain joins TRBV4-1 to TRBJ2-5; maybe TRBD1 (6 bases). CDR3 in DNA: TGCGCCAGCAGCCAAGTCACAGGGTGGGGAGAGACCCAGTACTTC. It specifies CASSQVTGWGETQYF.